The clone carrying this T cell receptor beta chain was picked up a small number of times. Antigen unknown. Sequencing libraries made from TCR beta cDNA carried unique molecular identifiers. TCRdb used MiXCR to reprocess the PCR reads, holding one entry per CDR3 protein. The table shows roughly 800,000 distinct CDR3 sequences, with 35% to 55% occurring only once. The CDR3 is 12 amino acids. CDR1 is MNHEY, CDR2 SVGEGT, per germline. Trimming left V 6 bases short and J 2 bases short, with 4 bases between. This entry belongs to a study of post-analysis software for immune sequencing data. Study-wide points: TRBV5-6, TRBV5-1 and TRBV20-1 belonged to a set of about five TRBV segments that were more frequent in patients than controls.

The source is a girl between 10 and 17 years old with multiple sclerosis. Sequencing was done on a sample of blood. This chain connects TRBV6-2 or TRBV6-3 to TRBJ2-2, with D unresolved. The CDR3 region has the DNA TGTGCCAGCAGGCCAAACACCGGGGAGCTGTTTTTT. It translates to CASRPNTGELFF.